These T cell receptor beta chains were read from a single sample in a study of blood T cell repertoires in COVID-19. The repertoire was sequenced with immunoSEQ multiplex PCR; TCRdb's copy has only in-frame clones and lacks some. Among approximately 150,000 clones, roughly 87% were seen once, and the ten largest hold around 1.2%. The source material was PBMCs or T cells enriched from blood (not recorded which). Receptor source: a human donor with acute COVID-19. The donor label of this sample is uncertain. The CDR3 runs from the conserved cysteine through the conserved F or W. Fields, in order: CDR3 length, J gene, V gene, D gene, clone size, CDR3 DNA, CDR3 protein. A D gene is named only where the DNA matches it firmly. The size entry is marked missing in some rows and otherwise reads once, few, many or a size class.

len: 15
j_gene: TRBJ2-5
v_gene: TRBV9
d_gene: TRBD2
abundance: .
CDR3nt: TGTGCCAGCAGCGTAGCTCTGGCTAGCGGGGAGACCCAGTACTTC
CDR3aa: CASSVALASGETQYF

len: 17
j_gene: TRBJ2-3
v_gene: TRBV15
d_gene: TRBD2
abundance: .
CDR3nt: TGTGCCACCAGCAGAGATGGGACTAGCGGGGGGAGAGATACGCAGTATTTT
CDR3aa: CATSRDGTSGGRDTQYF

len: 16
j_gene: TRBJ1-6
v_gene: TRBV18
d_gene: TRBD1
abundance: .
CDR3nt: TGTGCCAGCTCACCTGCCAGGGGGGCGCTGGATTCACCCCTCCACTTT
CDR3aa: CASSPARGALDSPLHF

len: 15
j_gene: TRBJ1-2
v_gene: TRBV14
d_gene: .
abundance: .
CDR3nt: TGTGCCAGCAGCCTAGGGGGGGGCCGCCGATATGGCTACACCTTC
CDR3aa: CASSLGGGRRYGYTF

len: 14
j_gene: TRBJ1-3
v_gene: TRBV5-1
d_gene: .
abundance: .
CDR3nt: TGCGCCAGCAGCTCTATTGGACAAGAGAACACCATATATTTT
CDR3aa: CASSSIGQENTIYF

len: 12
j_gene: TRBJ1-2
v_gene: TRBV28
d_gene: .
abundance: .
CDR3nt: TGTGCCAGCAGTAGCCGGAGCTATGGCTACACCTTC
CDR3aa: CASSSRSYGYTF

len: 14
j_gene: TRBJ2-2
v_gene: TRBV7-3
d_gene: .
abundance: .
CDR3nt: TGTGCCAGCAGCTTAGACAGGTCGGCCGGGGAGCTGTTTTTT
CDR3aa: CASSLDRSAGELFF

len: 15
j_gene: TRBJ1-4
v_gene: TRBV30
d_gene: TRBD1
abundance: once
CDR3nt: TGTGCCTGGAGTAAGGCAGGGGGCTTCGGGGAAAAACTGTTTTTT
CDR3aa: CAWSKAGGFGEKLFF

len: 14
j_gene: TRBJ1-2
v_gene: TRBV7-8
d_gene: .
abundance: many
CDR3nt: TGTGCCAGCAGCTTGGACAGCGTAGGGGTGGGGTACACCTTC
CDR3aa: CASSLDSVGVGYTF

len: 15
j_gene: TRBJ1-2
v_gene: TRBV7-9
d_gene: .
abundance: .
CDR3nt: TGTGCCAGCAGCTTCTCAGGGTCGGCTAACTATGGCTACACCTTC
CDR3aa: CASSFSGSANYGYTF

len: 15
j_gene: TRBJ1-1
v_gene: TRBV30
d_gene: .
abundance: .
CDR3nt: TGTGCCTGGAGTGTTACAGATTTCATGAACACTGAAGCTTTCTTT
CDR3aa: CAWSVTDFMNTEAFF

len: 15
j_gene: TRBJ2-2
v_gene: TRBV5-4
d_gene: TRBD2
abundance: .
CDR3nt: TGTGCCAGCGGTCCTAGCGGGGGGGCCACCGGGGAGCTGTTTTTT
CDR3aa: CASGPSGGATGELFF

len: 14
j_gene: TRBJ2-7
v_gene: TRBV27
d_gene: TRBD1
abundance: .
CDR3nt: TGTGCCAGCAGCCCGACAGGGGCTATCTACGAGCAGTACTTC
CDR3aa: CASSPTGAIYEQYF

len: 14
j_gene: TRBJ2-7
v_gene: TRBV7-2
d_gene: TRBD2
abundance: .
CDR3nt: TGTGCCAGCAGCTTAAGCGGGGGGGCCTCCGAGCAGTACTTC
CDR3aa: CASSLSGGASEQYF

len: 15
j_gene: TRBJ2-7
v_gene: TRBV7-2
d_gene: TRBD1
abundance: .
CDR3nt: TGTGCCAGCAGCTTAGTAGGACAGGGATCCTACGAGCAGTACTTC
CDR3aa: CASSLVGQGSYEQYF

len: 16
j_gene: TRBJ1-1
v_gene: TRBV11-2
d_gene: .
abundance: .
CDR3nt: TGTGCCAGCAGCTTAGCCCGGACACAAACGAACACTGAAGCTTTCTTT
CDR3aa: CASSLARTQTNTEAFF

len: 15
j_gene: TRBJ2-2
v_gene: TRBV24-1
d_gene: TRBD2
abundance: once
CDR3nt: TGTGCCACCAGTGAGCCGACTAGCGGGGGGGCCGGGCTGTTTTTT
CDR3aa: CATSEPTSGGAGLFF

len: 17
j_gene: TRBJ2-3
v_gene: TRBV7-9
d_gene: TRBD1
abundance: .
CDR3nt: TGTGCCAGCAGCCCGGACAGGGGGCGCGTAGTATCGGATACGCAGTATTTT
CDR3aa: CASSPDRGRVVSDTQYF

len: 15
j_gene: TRBJ1-1
v_gene: TRBV19
d_gene: TRBD1
abundance: .
CDR3nt: TGTGCCAGTAGCCCAGAGGGGGCAGCCAACACTGAAGCTTTCTTT
CDR3aa: CASSPEGAANTEAFF

len: 14
j_gene: TRBJ1-5
v_gene: TRBV4-2
d_gene: .
abundance: .
CDR3nt: TGTGCCAGCAGCCAGGGACTCCCCAATCAGCCCCAGCATTTT
CDR3aa: CASSQGLPNQPQHF

len: 16
j_gene: TRBJ2-7
v_gene: TRBV5-6
d_gene: TRBD1
abundance: .
CDR3nt: TGTGCCAGCAGCTTGGCCTTAAGGGGGCCATCCTACGAGCAGTACTTC
CDR3aa: CASSLALRGPSYEQYF

len: 13
j_gene: TRBJ1-5
v_gene: TRBV10-3
d_gene: .
abundance: .
CDR3nt: TGTGCCATCAGTGAGTTGCCAGGACAGCCCCAGCATTTT
CDR3aa: CAISELPGQPQHF

len: 18
j_gene: TRBJ2-2
v_gene: TRBV4-1
d_gene: .
abundance: .
CDR3nt: TGCGCCAGCAGCCAAGGGCTGAGGTCAAGGGGAAACACCGGGGAGCTGTTTTTT
CDR3aa: CASSQGLRSRGNTGELFF

len: 14
j_gene: TRBJ2-2
v_gene: TRBV15
d_gene: TRBD1
abundance: .
CDR3nt: TGTGCCACCAGCAGGGAGACAGGGTCCGGGGAGCTGTTTTTT
CDR3aa: CATSRETGSGELFF

len: 16
j_gene: TRBJ2-3
v_gene: TRBV7-9
d_gene: TRBD2
abundance: .
CDR3nt: TGTGCCAGCAGCTTAGTGAGCGGGGGGATCACAGATACGCAGTATTTT
CDR3aa: CASSLVSGGITDTQYF

len: 16
j_gene: TRBJ2-3
v_gene: TRBV5-1
d_gene: TRBD2
abundance: .
CDR3nt: TGCGCCACCCATAGGGGGAACGGGGGGGCCACAGATACGCAGTATTTT
CDR3aa: CATHRGNGGATDTQYF

len: 15
j_gene: TRBJ1-1
v_gene: TRBV5-8
d_gene: .
abundance: .
CDR3nt: TGTGCCAGCAGCTTGGGGTCGGGGGTGAACACTGAAGCTTTCTTT
CDR3aa: CASSLGSGVNTEAFF

len: 14
j_gene: TRBJ1-2
v_gene: TRBV27
d_gene: .
abundance: .
CDR3nt: TGTGCCAGCAGTTTATCCCCAGACTTCTATGGCTACACCTTC
CDR3aa: CASSLSPDFYGYTF

len: 13
j_gene: TRBJ2-5
v_gene: TRBV7-2
d_gene: .
abundance: .
CDR3nt: TGTGCCAGCAGCTTAGCGGCCTTGGAGACCCAGTACTTC
CDR3aa: CASSLAALETQYF

len: 17
j_gene: TRBJ1-2
v_gene: TRBV9
d_gene: .
abundance: .
CDR3nt: TGTGCCAGCAGCGTAGGGTCGTTGGACAGTCTGGGCTATGGCTACACCTTC
CDR3aa: CASSVGSLDSLGYGYTF

len: 13
j_gene: TRBJ2-7
v_gene: TRBV2
d_gene: .
abundance: .
CDR3nt: TGTGCCAGCAGACCCATTCGGTCCCCCGAGCAGTACTTC
CDR3aa: CASRPIRSPEQYF

len: 11
j_gene: TRBJ2-5
v_gene: TRBV6-5
d_gene: .
abundance: .
CDR3nt: TGTGCCAGCAGTTACCCGGGGGACCAGTACTTC
CDR3aa: CASSYPGDQYF

len: 15
j_gene: TRBJ2-1
v_gene: TRBV27
d_gene: TRBD2
abundance: .
CDR3nt: TGTGCCAGCAGTTTAAACGGGGGGTGGGACAATGAGCAGTTCTTC
CDR3aa: CASSLNGGWDNEQFF

len: 13
j_gene: TRBJ2-1
v_gene: TRBV18
d_gene: .
abundance: once
CDR3nt: TGTGCCAGCTCACAAGGGGGCTACAATGAGCAGTTCTTC
CDR3aa: CASSQGGYNEQFF

len: 16
j_gene: TRBJ2-7
v_gene: TRBV4-1
d_gene: .
abundance: .
CDR3nt: TGCGCCAGCAGCCAAGGTACGCCAAGCGGCTCCTACGAGCAGTACTTC
CDR3aa: CASSQGTPSGSYEQYF

len: 13
j_gene: TRBJ2-7
v_gene: TRBV19
d_gene: .
abundance: .
CDR3nt: TGTGCCAGTAGTGGGGAGATGGAGCGTGAGCAGTACTTC
CDR3aa: CASSGEMEREQYF

len: 12
j_gene: TRBJ2-3
v_gene: TRBV4-1
d_gene: .
abundance: once
CDR3nt: TGCGCCAGCAGCCAAGCGATGAGTACGCAGTATTTT
CDR3aa: CASSQAMSTQYF

len: 13
j_gene: TRBJ2-5
v_gene: TRBV12-3/TRBV12-4
d_gene: .
abundance: .
CDR3nt: TGTGCCAGCAGCCGACAGCTCCAAGAGACCCAGTACTTC
CDR3aa: CASSRQLQETQYF

len: 14
j_gene: TRBJ1-2
v_gene: TRBV11-2
d_gene: .
abundance: .
CDR3nt: TGTGCCAGCAGCCCGGGGAAGGACTTCTATGGCTACACCTTC
CDR3aa: CASSPGKDFYGYTF

len: 11
j_gene: TRBJ2-1
v_gene: TRBV18
d_gene: .
abundance: .
CDR3nt: TGTGCCAGCTCACGGAGTAATGAGCAGTTCTTC
CDR3aa: CASSRSNEQFF

len: 15
j_gene: TRBJ2-3
v_gene: TRBV29-1
d_gene: TRBD2
abundance: .
CDR3nt: TGCAGCGTAACGACTAGCGGGGGGTTGACAGATACGCAGTATTTT
CDR3aa: CSVTTSGGLTDTQYF

len: 15
j_gene: TRBJ2-5
v_gene: TRBV3-1/TRBV3-2
d_gene: TRBD2
abundance: .
CDR3nt: TGTGCCAGCAGCCAAACGACTAGCGGGGAAGAGACCCAGTACTTC
CDR3aa: CASSQTTSGEETQYF

len: 14
j_gene: TRBJ2-1
v_gene: TRBV7-8
d_gene: TRBD2
abundance: .
CDR3nt: TGTGCCAGCAGCACATGGGGACTAGCGATAGAGCAGTTCTTC
CDR3aa: CASSTWGLAIEQFF

len: 17
j_gene: TRBJ1-2
v_gene: TRBV6-6
d_gene: TRBD1
abundance: .
CDR3nt: TGTGCCAGCAGTCCTATTTCGGGACAGCCGGGGTACTATGGCTACACCTTC
CDR3aa: CASSPISGQPGYYGYTF

len: 14
j_gene: TRBJ1-4
v_gene: TRBV6-1
d_gene: .
abundance: .
CDR3nt: TGTGCCAGCAGTGACAGGGGAGAGTTTGAAAAACTGTTTTTT
CDR3aa: CASSDRGEFEKLFF

len: 14
j_gene: TRBJ2-1
v_gene: TRBV18
d_gene: TRBD1
abundance: .
CDR3nt: TGTGCCAGCTCACCGGGACAGTCCCACAATGAGCAGTTCTTC
CDR3aa: CASSPGQSHNEQFF

len: 15
j_gene: TRBJ2-3
v_gene: TRBV7-3
d_gene: TRBD2
abundance: once
CDR3nt: TGTGCCAGCAGCTCCCTCGGACTAGGAACAGATACGCAGTATTTT
CDR3aa: CASSSLGLGTDTQYF

len: 11
j_gene: TRBJ1-1
v_gene: TRBV12-3/TRBV12-4
d_gene: .
abundance: .
CDR3nt: TGTGCCAGCAGTTTAACACGTCAAGCTTTCTTT
CDR3aa: CASSLTRQAFF

len: 16
j_gene: TRBJ1-2
v_gene: TRBV6-5
d_gene: .
abundance: .
CDR3nt: TGTGCCAGCAGTTACGCGCCTGCAGGGCCCCCCTATGGCTACACCTTC
CDR3aa: CASSYAPAGPPYGYTF

len: 15
j_gene: TRBJ2-2
v_gene: TRBV7-2
d_gene: TRBD1
abundance: .
CDR3nt: TGTGCCAGCAGCACCGGACAGGGTTTTGCCGGGGAGCTGTTTTTT
CDR3aa: CASSTGQGFAGELFF

len: 12
j_gene: TRBJ1-2
v_gene: TRBV5-6
d_gene: .
abundance: .
CDR3nt: TGTGCCAGCAGCAGGGGGTCAGGAGGCTACACCTTC
CDR3aa: CASSRGSGGYTF

len: 16
j_gene: TRBJ1-5
v_gene: TRBV19
d_gene: .
abundance: few
CDR3nt: TGTGCCAGTAGTATAGCGGGAGGGGGTGGCAATCAGCCCCAGCATTTT
CDR3aa: CASSIAGGGGNQPQHF